The 14 T cell receptor beta chains in this list originate from one sample, sequenced in a study of regulatory T cells in long-lasting Graves disease. Time point denoted: persistent/refractory GD, antithyroid drugs over 5 years with positive TRAb. PBMCs were the source of the RNA used for TCR sequencing. With iRepertoire HTBI primers and Arm-PCR of CDR3 regions, TCR beta libraries were built. TCRdb re-analysed the multiplex PCR reads in MiXCR, keeping a single row per CDR3 protein. The data contain some 300,000 distinct CDR3 sequences, roughly 21% of them singletons. The material was peripheral blood mononuclear cells (PBMCs), obtained when the disease was refractory, from a patient treated with antithyroid drugs. The receptor source for this set is a female donor with Graves disease.

Only a few counts were recorded for this clonotype. The chain employs TRBV18 and TRBJ1-5; D is undetermined. The CDR3 runs to 14 residues. Per the germline V gene, CDR1 is KGHSH and CDR2 is LQKENI. V was clipped by 5 bases and J by 4 bases, with 12 bases between them. CDR3 DNA sequence: TGTGCCAGCTCAGACGGACGGTCGAATCAGCCCCAGCATTTT. Amino acid sequence: CASSDGRSNQPQHF.

This sequence joins TRBV7-9 and TRBJ2-3; the D call may be TRBD1 or TRBD2 (5 bases each). Trimming took 2 bases from V and 6 from J, leaving 18 bases between them. Germline-derived CDR1 and CDR2 are SEHNR and FQNEAQ (reference sequence). This CDR3 is built from 16 residues. The CDR3 nucleotides are TGTGCCAGCAGCTTATATGCAGGGATGAGGAGGGATACGCAGTATTTT. This encodes CASSLYAGMRRDTQYF.

V is TRBV28 and J is TRBJ2-1, with D possibly matching TRBD1 (6 bases). Looked up from germline, CDR1 is MDHEN and CDR2 is SYDVKM. This CDR3 region has 18 residues. V lost 1 base and J lost 0, with 16 bases in between. The CDR3 region has the DNA TGTGCCAGCAGTTTATCCGCCTACACAGGGAGCTCCTACAATGAGCAGTTCTTC. It yields the protein CASSLSAYTGSSYNEQFF. Complete variable domain (other parts from reference TRBV28 and TRBJ2-1): DVKVTQSSRYLVKRTGEKVFLECVQDMDHENMFWYRQDPGLGLRLIYFSYDVKMKEKGDIPEGYSVSREKKERFSLILESASTNQTSMYLCASSLSAYTGSSYNEQFFGPGTRLTVL.

DNA of the CDR3: TGCAGTGCTACAAACTCAGGGGGAACGAACACTGAAGCTTTCTTT. Protein: CSATNSGGTNTEAFF. The J gene is TRBJ1-1, the V gene TRBV20-1; 7 nucleotides match TRBD1. The J segment lost 1 base and the V segment lost 4 bases, leaving 9 bases of the junction unmatched. Germline lookup yields CDR1 DFQATT and CDR2 SNEGSKA (reference sequence). The CDR3 length is 15 residues.

The genes are TRBV28 and TRBJ1-1; D call uncertain. The germline V gene encodes CDR1 MDHEN and CDR2 SYDVKM. The CDR3 spans 13 residues. With 7 bases removed from V and 2 bases from J, the gap between germline ends came to 11 bases. The CDR3 here is CASTSEGNTEAFF. CDR3 bases: TGTGCCAGCACCTCGGAGGGAAACACTGAAGCTTTCTTT.

The rearrangement joins TRBV5-1 to TRBJ1-1; 7 bases are shared with TRBD1. Germline-derived CDR1 and CDR2 are SGHRS and YFSETQ. This CDR3 is built from 16 residues. J was trimmed by 4 bases and V by 0 bases; bases with no gene match: 9. Written as DNA, the CDR3 is TGCGCCAGCAGCTTGGATCCTGACAGGGTTGGCACTGAAGCTTTCTTT. Translated: CASSLDPDRVGTEAFF.

This clonotype was observed a few times. V is TRBV7-9 and J is TRBJ1-2; tentatively, D is TRBD1 (6 bases). With 5 bases removed from V and 8 bases from J, the gap between germline ends came to 27 bases. Looked up from germline, CDR1 is SEHNR and CDR2 is FQNEAQ (reference sequence). The CDR3 totals 17 residues. Here the CDR3 reads CASSVGGADPGIRGYTF. DNA for the CDR3: TGTGCCAGCAGCGTAGGGGGGGCCGACCCCGGTATCAGGGGCTACACCTTC.

This clonotype showed up just a few times. The J gene is TRBJ2-7, the V gene TRBV11-2; 9 bases line up with TRBD1. The CDR3 covers 14 residues. The germline V gene encodes CDR1 SGHAT and CDR2 FQNNGV. J gave up 2 bases and V 8 bases, and 7 bases lay outside the gene matches. The CDR3: CASRRDRVPYEQYF. CDR3 DNA sequence: TGTGCCAGCCGCCGGGACAGGGTACCCTACGAGCAGTACTTC.

The V gene is TRBV6-2 or TRBV6-3, the J gene TRBJ1-6; TRBD1 is a possible D gene (5 bases). Between the trimmed V and J ends, which lost 7 bases and 7 bases, there was a span of 14 bases. The CDR3 is 14 residues long. Per the germline V gene, CDR1 is MNHEY and CDR2 is SVGEGT. The CDR3 DNA sequence: TGTGCCAGCACCCAGGGCAGGCAAAATTCACCCCTCCACTTT. Translation gives CASTQGRQNSPLHF.

The table lists this clonotype with a few counts. This chain links TRBV30 with TRBJ2-3; TRBD2 matches 8 bases. This CDR3 has 16 residues. J lost 3 bases, V lost 2 bases, and 10 bases had no gene match. Germline V gene data show CDR1 as GTSNPN and CDR2 as SVGIG (reference sequence). The CDR3 DNA follows: TGTGCCTGGAGTTCTCCCCGACTAGCGCGGACAGATACGCAGTATTTT. It is translated as CAWSSPRLARTDTQYF.

V gene TRBV7-9 combines with J gene TRBJ2-2, with TRBD1 as a possible D gene (5 bases). Germline values: CDR1 SEHNR, CDR2 FQNEAQ (reference sequence). CDR3 length: 14 amino acids. Trimming took off 0 bases at V and 6 bases at J, with 8 bases between the two ends. CDR3 DNA sequence: TGTGCCAGCAGCTTAGCGCTCAGGGCCGGGGAGCTGTTTTTT. Amino acid sequence: CASSLALRAGELFF.

The sample holds many counts of this clonotype. The chain has TRBV7-2 and TRBJ1-5; TRBD1 aligns across 8 bases. Trimming cost V 4 bases and J 4 bases; bases outside gene matches: 6. CDR1 is SGHTA, CDR2 FQGNSA, per germline. This CDR3 spans 15 amino acids. For the CDR3, the DNA is TGTGCCAGCAGCTACGGACAGGGTATGAATCAGCCCCAGCATTTT. This codes for CASSYGQGMNQPQHF.

V usage is TRBV7-9 and J usage is TRBJ2-2; 8 positions agree with TRBD1. Germline loops: CDR1 SEHNR, CDR2 FQNEAQ (reference sequence). V gave up 0 bases and J gave up 7 bases; unmatched junction bases: 4. The CDR3 runs 15 residues. CDR3 sequence reads: CASSLATGENGELFF. The CDR3 DNA follows: TGTGCCAGCAGCTTAGCGACAGGGGAGAACGGGGAGCTGTTTTTT.

In its sample, this clonotype was seen a few times. This chain joins TRBV6-2 or TRBV6-3 and TRBJ2-7; TRBD1 matches at 7 bases. This CDR3 is 13 amino acids long. In germline, CDR1 is MNHEY, CDR2 SVGEGT. V was clipped by 2 bases and J by 6 bases; unmatched bases: 4. The CDR3: CASSYLRTGEQYF. The CDR3, as DNA: TGTGCCAGCAGTTACCTGAGGACAGGCGAGCAGTACTTC.